The source of this T cell receptor beta chain is a study of shared clonotypes between healthy human individuals. A word on this clone: This same CDR3 is encoded by further DNA sequences in the sample.

It was CD45RO-negative cells, positively selected for CCR7, that made up naive CD8 cells, with terminally differentiated effector memory CD45RA+ cells excluded. The repertoire was sequenced with immunoSEQ multiplex PCR; TCRdb's copy has only in-frame clones and lacks some. The sample contains about 2 million clones, approximately 94% of which appear only once. Trimming removed 6 bases at V and 0 bases at J, with 12 bases between. CDR3 length: 14 residues. The germline gives CDR1 LNHDA, CDR2 SQIVND (reference sequence). This clonotype was sampled from a man between 18 and 35 years old in good health. What was sequenced was naive CD8+ T cells sorted from blood. This rearrangement joins TRBV19 to TRBJ2-7, with D maybe TRBD2 (6 bases). CDR3 region: CASSPGTGSYEQYF. CDR3 DNA sequence: TGTGCCAGTAGCCCTGGGACTGGCTCCTACGAGCAGTACTTC. Full variable domain (outside the CDR3, taken from reference TRBV19 and TRBJ2-7): DGGITQSPKYLFRKEGQNVTLSCEQNLNHDAMYWYRQDPGQGLRLIYYSQIVNDFQKGDIAEGYSVSREKKESFPLTVTSAQKNPTAFYLCASSPGTGSYEQYFGPGTRLTVT.